The rows below give T cell receptor beta chains drawn from one sample of a study of T cell responses to AZD1222 COVID-19 vaccine. TCRdb keeps only in-frame clones here, not all; method: immunoSEQ multiplex PCR. The sample consists of 100,000 or so clones, about four fifths of them appearing once. Sample: peripheral blood, taken on day 0 of AZD1222 vaccination. All receptors derive from an adult in good health. Each CDR3 is given with its conserved first and last residue. A D gene is named only where the DNA matches it firmly. Expanded clones get a size class; other rows say once, few or many, or leave the size out.

v_gene,abundance,j_gene,d_gene,CDR3aa,CDR3nt
TRBV18,.,TRBJ1-2,.,CASSPVEGAWGYTF,TGTGCCAGCTCACCAGTTGAAGGGGCTTGGGGCTACACCTTC
TRBV28,.,TRBJ1-2,TRBD1,CASSAGQGFSYTF,TGTGCCAGCAGTGCCGGACAGGGTTTCAGCTACACCTTC
TRBV10-3,.,TRBJ1-4,.,CAISESLSSEKLFF,TGTGCCATCAGTGAGAGCCTGTCGAGTGAAAAACTGTTTTTT
TRBV2,.,TRBJ1-2,.,CASRPGVFYGYTF,TGTGCCAGCAGGCCAGGGGTCTTCTATGGCTACACCTTC
TRBV9,.,TRBJ1-1,.,CASSVGAGSVVNTEAFF,TGTGCCAGCAGCGTAGGGGCTGGTTCGGTCGTGAACACTGAAGCTTTCTTT
TRBV11-2,.,TRBJ1-1,TRBD1,CASSVGQGATEAFF,TGTGCCAGCAGCGTAGGACAGGGGGCCACTGAAGCTTTCTTT
TRBV7-7,.,TRBJ2-1,.,CASSLAGNNEQFF,TGTGCTAGCAGCTTAGCCGGGAACAATGAGCAGTTCTTC
TRBV11-2,.,TRBJ2-1,TRBD2,CASSLGPGTSGRATQFF,TGTGCCAGCAGCTTAGGACCCGGGACTAGCGGGAGGGCCACCCAGTTCTTC
TRBV27,.,TRBJ1-2,.,CASSLRGQGYGYTF,TGTGCCAGCAGTTTACGGGGGCAAGGCTATGGCTACACCTTC
TRBV25-1,.,TRBJ1-1,.,CASSEYMGCEAFF,TGTGCCAGCAGTGAATATATGGGCTGTGAAGCTTTCTTT
TRBV2,once,TRBJ2-5,.,CASSELSGTEQETQYF,TGTGCCAGCAGTGAACTCAGCGGGACAGAACAAGAGACCCAGTACTTC
TRBV10-3,.,TRBJ1-6,TRBD1,CAARQGNSPLHF,TGTGCCGCCCGACAGGGGAATTCACCCCTCCACTTT
TRBV4-2,.,TRBJ2-5,.,CASSQGEGQETQYF,TGTGCCAGCAGCCAAGGGGAAGGGCAAGAGACCCAGTACTTC
TRBV11-3,once,TRBJ1-6,TRBD1,CASRQTTGRPLHF,TGTGCCAGCAGGCAAACGACAGGGCGACCCCTCCACTTT
TRBV27,.,TRBJ1-6,TRBD1,CASRPGQGANSPLHF,TGTGCCAGCAGACCTGGACAGGGGGCTAATTCACCCCTCCACTTT
TRBV25-1,.,TRBJ1-1,.,CASSDGQLVGTEAFF,TGTGCCAGCAGTGACGGGCAGCTGGTGGGGACTGAAGCTTTCTTT
TRBV3-1/TRBV3-2,.,TRBJ1-1,.,CASSPPGTEAFF,TGTGCCAGCAGCCCCCCCGGCACTGAAGCTTTCTTT
TRBV28,.,TRBJ1-4,.,CASRGDEKLFF,TGTGCCAGCAGGGGGGATGAAAAACTGTTTTTT
TRBV28,.,TRBJ1-1,.,CATGGLGTEAFF,TGTGCCACCGGGGGGTTGGGGACTGAAGCTTTCTTT
TRBV5-6,.,TRBJ1-5,.,CASSLGRAAQPQHF,TGTGCCAGCAGCTTGGGACGGGCCGCCCAGCCCCAGCATTTT
TRBV2,few,TRBJ2-1,.,CASSEGAGVNEQFF,TGTGCCAGCAGTGAAGGGGCAGGGGTCAATGAGCAGTTCTTC
TRBV7-9,.,TRBJ1-1,.,CASSPGVTNTEAFF,TGTGCCAGCAGCCCCGGGGTGACGAACACTGAAGCTTTCTTT
TRBV18,.,TRBJ2-2,.,CASSPGTGTNTGELFF,TGTGCCAGCTCACCCGGGACGGGGACTAACACCGGGGAGCTGTTTTTT
TRBV16,.,TRBJ1-5,.,CASSQSPGNQPQHF,TGTGCCAGCAGCCAATCTCCGGGCAATCAGCCCCAGCATTTT
TRBV4-2,.,TRBJ1-2,.,CASSQDLPGARGYTF,TGTGCCAGCAGCCAAGATCTTCCCGGGGCCCGAGGCTACACCTTC
TRBV6-5,many,TRBJ1-1,.,CASSLFISDTEAFF,TGTGCCAGCAGTCTGTTTATCTCGGACACTGAAGCTTTCTTT
TRBV7-2,.,TRBJ2-4,TRBD2,CASSLVAGWGAKNIQYF,TGTGCCAGCAGCTTAGTAGCGGGGTGGGGAGCCAAAAACATTCAGTACTTC
TRBV19,.,TRBJ2-7,TRBD2,CASRTTSGSRGEQYF,TGTGCCAGTAGGACGACTAGCGGGAGTCGGGGCGAGCAGTACTTC
TRBV7-8,.,TRBJ1-6,.,CASSLDAGLGSPLHF,TGTGCCAGCAGCTTAGACGCAGGCCTTGGTTCACCCCTCCACTTT
TRBV19,.,TRBJ1-2,.,CASSPTASGAYSYGYTF,TGTGCCAGTAGCCCCACGGCCTCCGGGGCTTATTCCTATGGCTACACCTTC
TRBV9,.,TRBJ2-5,TRBD1,CASSRQGPGQETQYF,TGTGCCAGCAGCAGACAGGGGCCCGGCCAAGAGACCCAGTACTTC
TRBV15,.,TRBJ2-2,TRBD1,CATSRGDRGRTGELFF,TGTGCCACCAGCAGAGGGGACAGGGGGCGAACCGGGGAGCTGTTTTTT
TRBV20-1,.,TRBJ2-4,.,CSVRGGSIQYF,TGCAGTGTGAGGGGGGGATCAATTCAGTACTTC
TRBV18,.,TRBJ2-3,TRBD2,CASSPGLRDTQYF,TGTGCCAGCTCACCGGGACTACGAGATACGCAGTATTTT
TRBV28,many,TRBJ1-6,TRBD1,CASRVTGGLGSPLHF,TGTGCCAGCAGGGTGACAGGGGGCTTGGGTTCACCCCTCCACTTT
TRBV4-3,.,TRBJ1-2,.,CASSQEVAANYGYTF,TGCGCCAGCAGCCAAGAGGTCGCGGCTAACTATGGCTACACCTTC
TRBV24-1,.,TRBJ2-3,TRBD1,CATSDRQGRTDTQYF,TGTGCCACCAGTGACCGACAGGGGCGGACAGATACGCAGTATTTT